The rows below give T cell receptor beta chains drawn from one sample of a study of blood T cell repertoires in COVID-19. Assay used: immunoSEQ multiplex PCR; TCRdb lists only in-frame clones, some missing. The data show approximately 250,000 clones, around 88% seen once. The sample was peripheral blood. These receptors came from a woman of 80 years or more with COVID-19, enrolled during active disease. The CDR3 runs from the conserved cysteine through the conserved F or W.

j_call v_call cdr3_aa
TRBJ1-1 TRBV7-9 CASSPRQGPANTEAFF
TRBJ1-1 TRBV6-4 CASRPGQEGTEAFF
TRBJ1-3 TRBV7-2 CASSGRGGGGNTIYF
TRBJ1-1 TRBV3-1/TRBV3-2 CASSQGLVGFGVAFF
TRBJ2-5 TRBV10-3 CAIRDRGYETQYF
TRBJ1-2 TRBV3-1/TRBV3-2 CASGFDPDRAAGYTF
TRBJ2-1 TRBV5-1 CASSFGGAGSYNEQFF
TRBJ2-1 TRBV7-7 CASSVSMYNEQFF
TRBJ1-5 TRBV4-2 CASSQDLDRVKQPQHF
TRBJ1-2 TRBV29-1 CSVEGGDSGYGYTF
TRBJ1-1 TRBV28 CASSFTTTGANTEAFF
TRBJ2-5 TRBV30 CAWSRGRQETQYF
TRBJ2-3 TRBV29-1 CSVGGGTDTQYF
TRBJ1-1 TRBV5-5 CASSPRALNTEAFF
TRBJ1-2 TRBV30 CAWSETGSNNYGYTF
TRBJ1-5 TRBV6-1 CASSEVDRGNQPQHF
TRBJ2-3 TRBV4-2 CASSQEGASTDTQYF
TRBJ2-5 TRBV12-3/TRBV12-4 CATARVGETQYF
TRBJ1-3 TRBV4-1 CASGSGQAISGNTIYF
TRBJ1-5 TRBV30 CAWTTVGSGPQHF
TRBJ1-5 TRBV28 CASSTRLAQHF
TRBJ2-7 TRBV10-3 CAIRAGEEQYF
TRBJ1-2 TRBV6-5 CASSLAGTGGSYGYTF
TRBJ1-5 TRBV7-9 CASSFPLTQPGVSNQPQHF
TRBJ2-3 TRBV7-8 CASSAWDSPADTQYF
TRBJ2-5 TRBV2 CASSPGLAGRETQYF
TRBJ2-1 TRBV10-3 CAITGQGSDNEQFF
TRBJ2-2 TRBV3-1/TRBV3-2 CASNNRDRGLTGELFF
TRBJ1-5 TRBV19 CASSMGDRVANQPQHF
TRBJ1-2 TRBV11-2 CASSGGPNGYTF
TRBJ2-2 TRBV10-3 CAISESIENTGELFF
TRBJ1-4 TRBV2 CASNMRGGQTPNEKLFF
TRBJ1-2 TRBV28 CASSFDGRVYYGYTF